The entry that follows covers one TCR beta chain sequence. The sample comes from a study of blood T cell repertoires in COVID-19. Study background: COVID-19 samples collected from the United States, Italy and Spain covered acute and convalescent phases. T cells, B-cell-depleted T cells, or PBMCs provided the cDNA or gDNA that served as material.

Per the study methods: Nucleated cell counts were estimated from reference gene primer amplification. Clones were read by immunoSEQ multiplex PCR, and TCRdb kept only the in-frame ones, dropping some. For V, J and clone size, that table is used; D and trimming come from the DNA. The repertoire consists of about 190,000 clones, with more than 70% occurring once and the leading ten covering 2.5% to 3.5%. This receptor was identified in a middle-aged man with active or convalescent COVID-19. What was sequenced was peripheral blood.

The CDR3 reads CASSIRSQGNSPLHF. CDR3 DNA sequence: TGTGCCAGTAGTATTCGGTCACAGGGAAATTCACCCCTCCACTTT. This chain joins TRBV19 and TRBJ1-6; the D gene is possibly TRBD1 (6 bases). From germline, CDR1 is LNHDA and CDR2 SQIVND (reference sequence). The CDR3 runs 15 residues. V shed 3 bases and J shed 7 bases, with 13 bases lying between them.